This T cell receptor beta chain was identified during a study of human T cells and chemical hapten exposure. Overall study context: A 2 cm by 2 cm inner upper arm patch received 2% DPC for sensitization.

Overall study results and limits: No change in TCRs above 1 in 1000 frequency was produced by DPC sensitization.

This clonotype has at least ten counts. Its antigen is unidentified. The time point here: pre-sensitization, week 0. The treatment was: therapeutic diphenylcyclopropenone sensitization with weekly scalp DPC. Unfractionated whole blood yielded the extracted total RNA. In germline, CDR1 is LGHDT, CDR2 YNNKEL (reference sequence). This CDR3 has 15 residues. V lost 2 bases to trimming and J lost 2 bases, with 11 bases between them. As the library was built, unique molecular identifiers were attached to individual cDNA molecules. One entry per CDR3 protein results from TCRdb running MiXCR on the RACE reads. The data contain around 33,000 distinct CDR3 sequences, 12% of them singletons.

The source of this sequence is a woman aged 40 to 50 with alopecia areata. Some clones in this sample may be carry-over from other donors' samples. This material consisted of whole blood, taken in connection with sensitization to the hapten diphenylcyclopropenone (DPC). The gene calls are TRBV3-1 and TRBJ2-3, with D perhaps matching TRBD2 (7 bases). CDR3 sequence: CASSQMAGATDTQYF. The CDR3 coding sequence is TGTGCCAGCAGCCAAATGGCGGGGGCCACAGATACGCAGTATTTT.